This paragraph reports one T cell receptor (beta chain). Its matching antigen is unknown. Treatment in this sample: about 20 received Ad26.COV2.S at low or high dose, single or two shots; 5 received placebo; per-sample allocation not given. Samples were taken on day 63 after the first vaccine or placebo injection. Germline V gene data show CDR1 as SGHTA and CDR2 as FQGNSA. The V and J ends lost 1 base and 0 bases respectively, with 9 bases between them. This CDR3 has 15 residues. This specimen comes from a study of Ad26.COV2.S vaccination and SARS-CoV-2 variants. Study in general: The donor belonged to the COV1001 Ad26.COV2.S trial arm.

Sequencing was performed with immunoSEQ multiplex PCR; in TCRdb, only in-frame clones are kept and a portion is missing. The sample carries some 340,000 clones, 86% recorded once. Study-level points and caveats: Spike-specific TCR breadth in vaccine recipients exceeded that seen in placebo recipients. Total T cell responses may have been underestimated by the TCR breadth and depth analyses. Recipients of either vaccine or placebo displayed similar breadth of non-spike TCRs.

The TCR originated in a person aged 18 to 65 who received the Ad26.COV2.S COVID-19 vaccine or a placebo. Sequencing used peripheral blood, obtained in a trial of Ad26.COV2.S vaccine versus placebo. The chain employs TRBV7-2 and TRBJ1-1; no definite D call. CDR3 in DNA: TGTGCCAGCAGCTTAGAGGTTGGGGTGAACACTGAAGCTTTCTTT. Translation gives CASSLEVGVNTEAFF.